The present entry profiles one T cell receptor beta chain with its context. Its antigen is not identified. This entry belongs to a study of T cell responses to AZD1222 COVID-19 vaccine. Some clones are missing from TCRdb's copy, which holds only in-frame ones; the method was immunoSEQ multiplex PCR. The sample carries around 110,000 clones, over 80% recorded once. Overall study findings and caveats: Repertoire sampling was restricted to post-peak T cell response timepoints. Among AZD1222 vaccinees, only five or six were seropositive at baseline. Donor demographics were predominantly white British with a female majority; clonal diversity may be underestimated.

The sequencing used peripheral blood, collected 28 days after the second AZD1222 dose. The receptor was isolated from an adult who received the AZD1222 COVID-19 vaccine.

The CDR3 DNA is TGTGCCAGCAGCCAACGGACAGGGGTGACTGAAGCTTTCTTT. Translation gives CASSQRTGVTEAFF. The chain has TRBV3-1 (or the pseudogene TRBV3-2) and TRBJ1-1; 9 bases match TRBD1. J was trimmed by 5 bases and V by 2 bases; bases with no gene match: 3. The CDR3 sequence is 14 residues long. Per germline, CDR1 LGHDT and CDR2 YNNKEL (reference sequence).